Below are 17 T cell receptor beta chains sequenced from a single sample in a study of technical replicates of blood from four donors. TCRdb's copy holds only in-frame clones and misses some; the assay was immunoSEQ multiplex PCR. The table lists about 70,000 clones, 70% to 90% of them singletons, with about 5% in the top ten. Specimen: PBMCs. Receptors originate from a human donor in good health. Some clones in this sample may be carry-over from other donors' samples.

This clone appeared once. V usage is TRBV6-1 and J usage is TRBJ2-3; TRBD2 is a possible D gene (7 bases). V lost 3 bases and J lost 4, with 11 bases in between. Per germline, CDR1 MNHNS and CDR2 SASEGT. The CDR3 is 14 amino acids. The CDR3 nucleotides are TGTGCCAGCAGTGAGGGGGAGGGGGCAGATACGCAGTATTTT. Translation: CASSEGEGADTQYF.

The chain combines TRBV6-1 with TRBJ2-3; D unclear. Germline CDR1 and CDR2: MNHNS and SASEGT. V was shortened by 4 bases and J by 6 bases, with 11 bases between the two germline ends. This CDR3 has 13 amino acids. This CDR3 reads CASSVTTSDTQYF. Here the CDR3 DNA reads TGTGCCAGCAGTGTAACGACATCGGATACGCAGTATTTT.

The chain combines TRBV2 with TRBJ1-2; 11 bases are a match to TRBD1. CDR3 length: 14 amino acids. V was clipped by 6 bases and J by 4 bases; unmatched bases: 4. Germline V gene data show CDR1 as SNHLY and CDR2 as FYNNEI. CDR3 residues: CASRDRGQAYGYTF. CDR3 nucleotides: TGTGCCAGCAGGGACAGGGGGCAAGCCTATGGCTACACCTTC.

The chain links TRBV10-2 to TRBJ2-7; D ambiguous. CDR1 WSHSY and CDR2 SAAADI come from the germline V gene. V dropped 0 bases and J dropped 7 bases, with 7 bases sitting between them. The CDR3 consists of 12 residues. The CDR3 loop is CASSESVGEQYF. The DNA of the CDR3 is TGCGCCAGCAGTGAGTCGGTCGGGGAGCAGTACTTC.

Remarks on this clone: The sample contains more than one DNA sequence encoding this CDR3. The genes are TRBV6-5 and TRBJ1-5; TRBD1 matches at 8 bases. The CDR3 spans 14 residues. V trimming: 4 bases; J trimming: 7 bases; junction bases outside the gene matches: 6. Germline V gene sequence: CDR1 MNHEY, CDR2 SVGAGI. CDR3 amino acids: CASSSGQGGQPQHF. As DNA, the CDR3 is TGTGCCAGCAGTTCCGGACAGGGCGGACAGCCCCAGCATTTT.

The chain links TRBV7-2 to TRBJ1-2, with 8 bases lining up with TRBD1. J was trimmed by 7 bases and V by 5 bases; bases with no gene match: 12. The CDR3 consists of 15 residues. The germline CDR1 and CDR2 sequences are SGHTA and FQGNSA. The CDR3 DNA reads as TGTGCCAGCAGCCCACTCGGGACAGGACGGGGTGGCTACACCTTC. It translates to CASSPLGTGRGGYTF.

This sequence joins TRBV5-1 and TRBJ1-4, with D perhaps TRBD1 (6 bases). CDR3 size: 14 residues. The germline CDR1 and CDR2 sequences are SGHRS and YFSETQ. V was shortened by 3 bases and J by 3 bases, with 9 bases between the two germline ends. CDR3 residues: CASSYRDPNEKLFF. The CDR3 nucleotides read TGCGCCAGCAGCTACAGGGATCCTAATGAAAAACTGTTTTTT.

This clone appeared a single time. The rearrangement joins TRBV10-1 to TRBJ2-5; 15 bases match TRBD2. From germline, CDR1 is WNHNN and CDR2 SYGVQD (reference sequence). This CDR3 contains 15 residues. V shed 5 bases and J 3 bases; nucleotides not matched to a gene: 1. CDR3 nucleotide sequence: TGCGCCAGCAGTTGGACTAGCGGGGGGGAAGAGACCCAGTACTTC. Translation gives CASSWTSGGEETQYF.

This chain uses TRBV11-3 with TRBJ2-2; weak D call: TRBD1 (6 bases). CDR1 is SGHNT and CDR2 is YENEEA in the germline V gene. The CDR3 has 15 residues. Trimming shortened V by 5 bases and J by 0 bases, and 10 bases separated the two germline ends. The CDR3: CASSPRGSNTGELFF. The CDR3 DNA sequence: TGTGCCAGCAGCCCAAGGGGGTCGAACACCGGGGAGCTGTTTTTT.

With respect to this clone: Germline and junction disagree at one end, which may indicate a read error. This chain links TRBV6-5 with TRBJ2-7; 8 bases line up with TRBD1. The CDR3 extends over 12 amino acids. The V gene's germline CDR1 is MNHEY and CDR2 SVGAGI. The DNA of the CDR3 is TGTGCCAGCAGTAAAACGACAGGGGCCAGACACTTC. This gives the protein CASSKTTGARHF.

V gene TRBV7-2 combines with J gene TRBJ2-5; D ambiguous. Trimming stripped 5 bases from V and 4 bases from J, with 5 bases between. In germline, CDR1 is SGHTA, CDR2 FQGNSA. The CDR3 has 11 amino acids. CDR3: CASSASETQYF. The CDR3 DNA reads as TGTGCCAGCAGCGCGTCAGAGACCCAGTACTTC.

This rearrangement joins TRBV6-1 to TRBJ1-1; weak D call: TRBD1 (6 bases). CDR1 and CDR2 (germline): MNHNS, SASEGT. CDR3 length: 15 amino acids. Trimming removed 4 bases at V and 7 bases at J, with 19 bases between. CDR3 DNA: TGTGCCAGCAGTGTAAGCAGGGGACGTGGGATTGAAGCTTTCTTT. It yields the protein CASSVSRGRGIEAFF.

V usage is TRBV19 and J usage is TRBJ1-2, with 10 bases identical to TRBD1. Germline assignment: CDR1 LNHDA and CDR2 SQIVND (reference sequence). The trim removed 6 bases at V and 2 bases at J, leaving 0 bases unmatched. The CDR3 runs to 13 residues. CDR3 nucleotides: TGTGCCAGTAGGGGACAGGGGAACTATGGCTACACCTTC. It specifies CASRGQGNYGYTF.

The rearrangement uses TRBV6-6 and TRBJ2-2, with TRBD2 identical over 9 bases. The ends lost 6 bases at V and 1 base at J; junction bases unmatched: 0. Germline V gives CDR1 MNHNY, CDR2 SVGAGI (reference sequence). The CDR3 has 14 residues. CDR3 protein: CASRAGGNTGELFF. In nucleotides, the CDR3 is TGTGCCAGCAGAGCGGGGGGGAACACCGGGGAGCTGTTTTTT.

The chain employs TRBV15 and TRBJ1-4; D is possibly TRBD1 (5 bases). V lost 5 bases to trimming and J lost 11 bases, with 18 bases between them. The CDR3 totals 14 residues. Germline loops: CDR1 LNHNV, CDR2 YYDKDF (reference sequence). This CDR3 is CATSAGPLGEKLFF. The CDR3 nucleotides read TGTGCCACCAGCGCGGGACCCTTAGGGGAGAAACTGTTTTTT.

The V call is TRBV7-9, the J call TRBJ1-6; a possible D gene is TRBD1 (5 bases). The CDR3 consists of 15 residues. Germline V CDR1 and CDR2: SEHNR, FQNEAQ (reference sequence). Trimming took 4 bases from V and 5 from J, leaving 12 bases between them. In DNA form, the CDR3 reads TGTGCCAGCAGCTGGCTTGGGGGGGATAATTCACCCCTCCACTTT. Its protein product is CASSWLGGDNSPLHF.

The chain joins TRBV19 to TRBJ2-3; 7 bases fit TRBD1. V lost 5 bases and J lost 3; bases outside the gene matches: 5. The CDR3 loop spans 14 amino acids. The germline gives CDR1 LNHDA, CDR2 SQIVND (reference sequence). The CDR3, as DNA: TGTGCCAGTAGTCCCGACAGGGCGACAGATACGCAGTATTTT. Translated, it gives CASSPDRATDTQYF. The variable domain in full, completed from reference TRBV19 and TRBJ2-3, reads DGGITQSPKYLFRKEGQNVTLSCEQNLNHDAMYWYRQDPGQGLRLIYYSQIVNDFQKGDIAEGYSVSREKKESFPLTVTSAQKNPTAFYLCASSPDRATDTQYFGPGTRLTVL.